The sequence of this T cell receptor (beta chain) was determined in a study of identical twins. Trimming at V came to 6 bases and at J to 7 bases, leaving 7 bases not matched to a gene. The CDR3 spans 14 residues. Germline values: CDR1 SQVTM, CDR2 ANQGSEA. Healthy Caucasians provided all donations. TCRdb reprocessed the 5' RACE reads with MiXCR, giving one entry per CDR3 protein. The sample holds some 200,000 distinct CDR3 sequences, around 6.9% seen once. This clonotype has ten or more counts. Its target is unknown. Study-wide results and caveats: The study found weaker excess twin sharing in beta out-of-frame sequences. Zero-insertion results could be subject to partial confounding by invariant MAIT and iNKT cells.

Another study also made use of these data, one on yellow fever vaccine responses in identical twins.

What was sequenced was memory (CD45RO+) T cells sorted from blood. The chain couples TRBV29-1 to TRBJ1-4; TRBD1 agrees at 11 bases. The source is a woman between 18 and 29 years old in good health. DNA of the CDR3: TGCAGCGTGGAGGACAGGGGGCGAAGTGAAAAACTGTTTTTT. Amino acid sequence: CSVEDRGRSEKLFF.